This paragraph reports one TCR beta chain. Its specificity is unknown. The entry originates in a study of cytomegalovirus exposure and HLA in healthy donors. Findings of the study overall: Analyses of presence/absence relied on an assumption of roughly uniform sequencing depth across donors.

PCR amplification relied on 60 Vbeta primers (plus 13 Jbeta primers). Measured with immunoSEQ multiplex PCR; TCRdb has only the in-frame clones, and not every one. This sample's table has under 200,000 clones. The CDR3 spans 15 residues. The germline CDR1 and CDR2 sequences are SGDLS and YYNGEE. V lost 0 bases to trimming and J lost 5 bases, with 12 bases between them. The chain joins TRBV9 to TRBJ2-1; D may be TRBD2 (6 bases). The source is a man aged 25-45 years in good health and CMV-seronegative. Sequences were obtained from PBMCs. CDR3 in amino acids: CASSVGGGTNNEQFF. The CDR3 nucleotides are TGTGCCAGCAGCGTAGGAGGCGGGACCAACAATGAGCAGTTCTTC.